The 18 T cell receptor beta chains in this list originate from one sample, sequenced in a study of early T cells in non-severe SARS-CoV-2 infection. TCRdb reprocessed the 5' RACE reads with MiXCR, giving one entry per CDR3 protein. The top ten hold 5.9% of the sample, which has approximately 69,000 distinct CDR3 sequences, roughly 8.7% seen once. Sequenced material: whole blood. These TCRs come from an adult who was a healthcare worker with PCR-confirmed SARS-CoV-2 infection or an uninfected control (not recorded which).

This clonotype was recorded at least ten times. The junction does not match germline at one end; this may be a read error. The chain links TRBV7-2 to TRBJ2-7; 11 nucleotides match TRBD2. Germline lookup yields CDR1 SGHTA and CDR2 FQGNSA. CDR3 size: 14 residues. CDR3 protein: CASSLVPSGGPSHF. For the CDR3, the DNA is TGTGCCAGCAGCTTAGTGCCTAGCGGGGGGCCGTCGCACTTC.

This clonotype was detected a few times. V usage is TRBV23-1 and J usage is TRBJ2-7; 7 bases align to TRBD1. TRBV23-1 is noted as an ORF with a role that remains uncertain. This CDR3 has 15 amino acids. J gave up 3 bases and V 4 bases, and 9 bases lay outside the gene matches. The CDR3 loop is CASSRPTGSRYEQYF. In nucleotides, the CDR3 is TGCGCCAGCAGTCGACCGACAGGGTCACGCTACGAGCAGTACTTC.

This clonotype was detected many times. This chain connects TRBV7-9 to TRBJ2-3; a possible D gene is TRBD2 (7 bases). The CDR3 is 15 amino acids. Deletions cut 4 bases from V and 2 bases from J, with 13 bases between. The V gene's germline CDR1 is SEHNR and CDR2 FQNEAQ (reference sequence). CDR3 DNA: TGTGCCAGCAGCTCGAGGGGGGGCCTCACAGATACGCAGTATTTT. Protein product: CASSSRGGLTDTQYF.

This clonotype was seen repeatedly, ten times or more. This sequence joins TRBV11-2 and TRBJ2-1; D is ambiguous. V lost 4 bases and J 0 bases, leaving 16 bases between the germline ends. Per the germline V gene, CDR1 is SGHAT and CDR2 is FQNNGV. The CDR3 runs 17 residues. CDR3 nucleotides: TGTGCCAGCAGCTCCGGGTACGGAGCCACCTCCTACAATGAGCAGTTCTTC. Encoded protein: CASSSGYGATSYNEQFF.

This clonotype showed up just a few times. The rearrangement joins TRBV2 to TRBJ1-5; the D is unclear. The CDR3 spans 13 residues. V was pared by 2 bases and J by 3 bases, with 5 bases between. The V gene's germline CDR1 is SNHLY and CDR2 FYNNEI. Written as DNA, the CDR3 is TGTGCCAGCAGTGAAACCGCCAATCAGCCCCAGCATTTT. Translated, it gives CASSETANQPQHF.

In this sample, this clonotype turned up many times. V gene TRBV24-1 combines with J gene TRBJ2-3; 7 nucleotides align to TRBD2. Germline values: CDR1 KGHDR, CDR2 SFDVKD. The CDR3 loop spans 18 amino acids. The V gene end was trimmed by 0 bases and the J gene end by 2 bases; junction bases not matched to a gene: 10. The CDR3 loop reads CATSDLGEASGDTDTQYF. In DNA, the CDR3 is TGTGCCACCAGTGATTTGGGTGAGGCTAGCGGAGACACAGATACGCAGTATTTT.

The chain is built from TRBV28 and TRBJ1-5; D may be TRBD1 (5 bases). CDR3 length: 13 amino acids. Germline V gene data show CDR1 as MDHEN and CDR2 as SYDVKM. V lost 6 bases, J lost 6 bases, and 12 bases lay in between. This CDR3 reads CASRSGIFQPQHF. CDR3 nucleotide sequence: TGTGCCAGCAGATCAGGGATTTTTCAGCCCCAGCATTTT.

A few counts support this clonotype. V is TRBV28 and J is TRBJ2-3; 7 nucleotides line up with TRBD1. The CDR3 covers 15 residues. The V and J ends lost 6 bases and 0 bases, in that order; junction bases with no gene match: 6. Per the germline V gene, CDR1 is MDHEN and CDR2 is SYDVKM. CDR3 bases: TGTGCCAGCAGCCGAACAGGGGCCAGCACAGATACGCAGTATTTT. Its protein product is CASSRTGASTDTQYF.

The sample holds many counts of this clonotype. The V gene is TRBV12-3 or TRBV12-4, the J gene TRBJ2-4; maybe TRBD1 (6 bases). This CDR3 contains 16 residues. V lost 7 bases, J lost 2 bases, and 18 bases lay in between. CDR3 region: CASTILRGRTKNIQYF. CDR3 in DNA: TGTGCCAGCACTATCCTCAGGGGAAGAACCAAAAACATTCAGTACTTC.

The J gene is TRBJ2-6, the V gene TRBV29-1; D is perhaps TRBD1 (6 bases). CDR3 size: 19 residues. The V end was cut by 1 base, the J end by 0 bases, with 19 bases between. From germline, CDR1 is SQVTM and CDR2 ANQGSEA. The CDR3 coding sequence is TGCAGCGTTGAAGGCCCGGACAGACCAGGGAGCTCTGGGGCCAACGTCCTGACTTTC. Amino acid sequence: CSVEGPDRPGSSGANVLTF. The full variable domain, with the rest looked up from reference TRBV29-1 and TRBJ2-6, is SAVISQKPSRDICQRGTSLTIQCQVDSQVTMMFWYRQQPGQSLTLIATANQGSEATYESGFVIDKFPISRPNLTFSTLTVSNMSPEDSSIYLCSVEGPDRPGSSGANVLTFGAGSRLTVL.

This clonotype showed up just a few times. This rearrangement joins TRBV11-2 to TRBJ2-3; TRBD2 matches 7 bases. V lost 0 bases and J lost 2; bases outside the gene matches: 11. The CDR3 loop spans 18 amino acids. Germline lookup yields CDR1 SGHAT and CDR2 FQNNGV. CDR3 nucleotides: TGTGCCAGCAGCTTAGATCCGACCGGGACTACCAACACAGATACGCAGTATTTT. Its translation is CASSLDPTGTTNTDTQYF. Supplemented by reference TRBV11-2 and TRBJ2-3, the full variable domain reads EAGVAQSPRYKIIEKRQSVAFWCNPISGHATLYWYQQILGQGPKLLIQFQNNGVVDDSQLPKDRFSAERLKGVDSTLKIQPAKLEDSAVYLCASSLDPTGTTNTDTQYFGPGTRLTVL.

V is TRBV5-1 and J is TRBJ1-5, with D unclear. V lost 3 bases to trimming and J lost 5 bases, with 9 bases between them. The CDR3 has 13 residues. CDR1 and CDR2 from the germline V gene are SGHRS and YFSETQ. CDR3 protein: CASSWGTDQPQHF. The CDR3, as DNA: TGCGCCAGCAGCTGGGGAACTGATCAGCCCCAGCATTTT.

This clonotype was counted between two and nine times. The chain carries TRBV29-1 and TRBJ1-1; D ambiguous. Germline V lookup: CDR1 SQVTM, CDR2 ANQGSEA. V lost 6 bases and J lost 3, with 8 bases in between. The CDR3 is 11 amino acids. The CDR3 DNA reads TGCAGCGTCAACCGGTACACTGAAGCTTTCTTT. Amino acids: CSVNRYTEAFF.

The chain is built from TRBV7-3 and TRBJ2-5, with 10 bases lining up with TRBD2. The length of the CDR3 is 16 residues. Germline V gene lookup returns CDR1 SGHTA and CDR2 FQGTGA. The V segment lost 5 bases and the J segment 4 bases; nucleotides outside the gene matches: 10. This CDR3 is CASSGLAGAPPETQYF. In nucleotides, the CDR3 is TGTGCCAGCAGCGGCCTAGCGGGAGCCCCTCCAGAGACCCAGTACTTC. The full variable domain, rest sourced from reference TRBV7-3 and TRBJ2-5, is GAGVSQTPSNKVTEKGKYVELRCDPISGHTALYWYRQSLGQGPEFLIYFQGTGAADDSGLPNDRFFAVRPEGSVSTLKIQRTERGDSAVYLCASSGLAGAPPETQYFGPGTRLLVL.

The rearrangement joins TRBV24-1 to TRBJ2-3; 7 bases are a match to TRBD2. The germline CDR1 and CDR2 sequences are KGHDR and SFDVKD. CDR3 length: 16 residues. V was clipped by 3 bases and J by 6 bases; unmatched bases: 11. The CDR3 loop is CATSDPTGGGFDTQYF. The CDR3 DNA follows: TGTGCCACCAGTGATCCCACGGGGGGAGGTTTTGATACGCAGTATTTT.

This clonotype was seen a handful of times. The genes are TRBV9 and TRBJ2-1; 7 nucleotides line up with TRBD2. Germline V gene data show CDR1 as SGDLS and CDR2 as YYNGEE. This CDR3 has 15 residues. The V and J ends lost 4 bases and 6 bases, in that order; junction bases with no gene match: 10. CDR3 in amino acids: CASSPQRDFLNEQFF. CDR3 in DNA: TGTGCCAGCAGCCCACAGCGGGACTTCCTCAATGAGCAGTTCTTC.

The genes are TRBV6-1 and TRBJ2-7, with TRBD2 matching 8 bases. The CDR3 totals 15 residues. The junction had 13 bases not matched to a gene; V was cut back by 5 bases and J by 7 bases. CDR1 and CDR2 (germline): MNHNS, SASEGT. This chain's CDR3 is CASSSRVGGEREQYF. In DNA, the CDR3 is TGTGCCAGCAGTAGTCGCGTCGGGGGGGAGAGGGAGCAGTACTTC.

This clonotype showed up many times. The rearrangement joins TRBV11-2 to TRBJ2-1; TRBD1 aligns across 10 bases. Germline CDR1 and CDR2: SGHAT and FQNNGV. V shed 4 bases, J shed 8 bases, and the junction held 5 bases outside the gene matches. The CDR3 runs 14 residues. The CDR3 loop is CASSSWDRGDEQFF. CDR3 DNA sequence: TGTGCCAGCAGCTCCTGGGACAGGGGCGATGAGCAGTTCTTC.